These 21 T cell receptor beta chains share one sample of origin, sequenced in a study of beta chain features in type 1 diabetes. Whole-study findings and limits: Shortening that was moderate but significant affected the TCRB CDR3s of Type 1 diabetes patients in all four CD4+ subsets.

For these TCRs, the target antigens are not known. What was sequenced were expressed TCRB transcripts, since all of the isolated RNA had been reverse transcribed. Method: immunoSEQ multiplex PCR; TCRdb's copy keeps in-frame clones and lacks some. The data contain some 240,000 clones, around 15% of them singletons. Material: naive CD4+ T cells from blood. These receptors were obtained from a man younger than 45 with type 1 diabetes.

The chain has TRBV7-9 and TRBJ2-3, with 10 bases aligning to TRBD1. The V segment lost 5 bases and the J segment 6 bases; nucleotides outside the gene matches: 2. The CDR3 sequence is 13 residues long. CDR1 is SEHNR, CDR2 FQNEAQ, per germline (reference sequence). The CDR3 sequence: CASSGTGEDTQYF. The CDR3 DNA reads TGTGCCAGCAGCGGGACAGGGGAGGATACGCAGTATTTT.

The CDR3 reads CASSQRGLAESRSYEQYF. The CDR3 DNA is TGCGCCAGCAGTCAAAGAGGACTAGCGGAGTCCAGGAGCTACGAGCAGTACTTC. The genes are TRBV23-1 and TRBJ2-7; TRBD2 matches 10 bases. TRBV23-1 is an ORF, with its function uncertain. V dropped 2 bases and J dropped 3; count of bases not matched to a gene: 13. This CDR3 contains 18 residues.

Only a few counts were recorded for this clone. This rearrangement joins TRBV29-1 to TRBJ2-6; 11 bases map to TRBD2. With 5 bases clipped from V and 2 bases from J, the junction kept 5 bases outside the gene matches. The CDR3 has 16 residues. Germline CDR1 reads SQVTM; CDR2 reads ANQGSEA. The DNA for the CDR3 is TGCAGCGTTATACTAGCGGGAGTAGCTGGGGCCAACGTCCTGACTTTC. It codes for CSVILAGVAGANVLTF.

This chain uses TRBV15 with TRBJ2-3, with 7 bases that match TRBD1. CDR1 is LNHNV and CDR2 is YYDKDF in the germline V gene (reference sequence). V lost 4 bases to trimming and J lost 2 bases; unmatched junction nucleotides: 3. The CDR3 covers 14 residues. The CDR3 DNA follows: TGTGCCACCAGCACCGGGACAGCCACAGATACGCAGTATTTT. Its protein product is CATSTGTATDTQYF.

The chain couples TRBV5-1 to TRBJ2-5, with 8 bases lining up with TRBD2. Germline-derived CDR1 and CDR2 are SGHRS and YFSETQ. The CDR3 is made up of 14 amino acids. With 4 bases clipped from V and 3 bases from J, the junction kept 5 bases outside the gene matches. CDR3 in DNA: TGCGCCAGCAGCCAGACTAGCGTTGAAGAGACCCAGTACTTC. It translates to CASSQTSVEETQYF. Combining the CDR3 with reference TRBV5-1 and TRBJ2-5 gives the whole variable domain KAGVTQTPRYLIKTRGQQVTLSCSPISGHRSVSWYQQTPGQGLQFLFEYFSETQRNKGNFPGRFSGRQFSNSRSEMNVSTLELGDSALYLCASSQTSVEETQYFGPGTRLLVL.

The V and J genes are TRBV30 and TRBJ2-1; no reliable D call. Per the germline V gene, CDR1 is GTSNPN and CDR2 is SVGIG (reference sequence). Trimming took off 4 bases at V and 5 bases at J, with 15 bases between the two ends. The CDR3 runs 14 residues. The CDR3 sequence: CAWTIGQVHNEQFF. DNA of the CDR3: TGTGCCTGGACCATCGGGCAGGTCCACAATGAGCAGTTCTTC. The variable domain in full, completed from reference TRBV30 and TRBJ2-1, reads SQTIHQWPATLVQPVGSPLSLECTVEGTSNPNLYWYRQAAGRGLQLLFYSVGIGQISSEVPQNLSASRPQDRQFILSSKKLLLSDSGFYLCAWTIGQVHNEQFFGPGTRLTVL.

CDR3: CASSLARGYQETQYF. As DNA, the CDR3 is TGTGCCAGCAGCTTAGCGCGGGGCTACCAAGAGACCCAGTACTTC. V usage is TRBV7-8 and J usage is TRBJ2-5, with D possibly being TRBD2 (6 bases). CDR3 size: 15 residues. Germline CDR1 reads SGHVS; CDR2 reads FQNEAQ. Trimming pared 0 bases from V and 0 bases from J, leaving 8 bases between.

This clone appeared a few times. This rearrangement joins TRBV7-2 to TRBJ2-5; the D is unclear. Trimming cost V 3 bases and J 5 bases, with 16 bases left between them. Germline CDR1 is SGHTA and CDR2 is FQGNSA. This CDR3 is 15 amino acids long. CDR3 residues: CASSLVSNTGETQYF. CDR3 sequence (DNA): TGTGCCAGCAGCTTGGTATCGAATACTGGGGAGACCCAGTACTTC.

V usage is TRBV6-6 and J usage is TRBJ1-2; tentative D call: TRBD1 (5 bases). Germline CDR1 reads MNHNY; CDR2 reads SVGAGI (reference sequence). This CDR3 comprises 10 residues. V lost 6 bases and J 6 bases, leaving 5 bases between the germline ends. The CDR3 nucleotides are TGTGCCAGCAGAGGGGATGGCTACACCTTC. Amino acid sequence: CASRGDGYTF.

V usage is TRBV7-2 and J usage is TRBJ2-7; D may correspond to TRBD1 or TRBD2 (5 bases each). CDR3 length equals 15 residues. Germline V CDR1 and CDR2: SGHTA, FQGNSA. The V end lost 5 bases, the J end lost 6 bases, and 20 bases lay between the germline ends. The CDR3 region is CASSPPGRGYGEQYF. In DNA, the CDR3 is TGTGCCAGCAGCCCTCCGGGACGGGGATACGGCGAGCAGTACTTC.

This rearrangement joins TRBV9 to TRBJ2-1; D is unresolved. V lost 0 bases to trimming and J lost 7 bases, with 14 bases between them. Germline CDR1 and CDR2: SGDLS and YYNGEE. The CDR3 length is 15 residues. The CDR3 here is CASSVGLSLGNEQFF. For the CDR3, the DNA is TGTGCCAGCAGCGTAGGACTCTCACTGGGGAATGAGCAGTTCTTC.

The chain couples TRBV27 to TRBJ2-1; unclear D gene. V dropped 0 bases and J dropped 4 bases, with 7 bases sitting between them. The CDR3 loop spans 14 amino acids. From germline, CDR1 is MNHEY and CDR2 SMNVEV (reference sequence). This chain's CDR3 is CASSLSRLYNEQFF. As DNA, the CDR3 is TGTGCCAGCAGTTTATCAAGGTTGTACAATGAGCAGTTCTTC.

There are a few counts of this clone. The chain carries TRBV5-4 and TRBJ2-3, with D hard to call. The CDR3 sequence is 14 residues long. The germline V and J ends were trimmed by 7 bases and 2 bases, with 14 bases remaining between them. Germline assignment: CDR1 SGHNT and CDR2 YYREEE (reference sequence). CDR3 loop: CASADRKLTDTQYF. CDR3 DNA: TGTGCCAGCGCAGACCGAAAACTCACAGATACGCAGTATTTT.

The table lists this clone with a few counts. The rearrangement joins TRBV7-2 to TRBJ2-7; the D gene is possibly TRBD1 (6 bases). The CDR3 is 17 residues long. V shed 5 bases and J shed 6 bases, with 26 bases lying between them. Germline CDR1 SGHTA, CDR2 FQGNSA. The CDR3 protein is CASSPGGTRGALGEQYF. As DNA, the CDR3 is TGTGCCAGCAGCCCTGGTGGGACCAGGGGAGCCCTGGGCGAGCAGTACTTC.

The CDR3 DNA reads TGTGCCACCAGCAGAGCCGGACCAGAGCAGTACTTC. Amino acid sequence: CATSRAGPEQYF. This sequence joins TRBV15 and TRBJ2-7; D unresolved. V dropped 1 base and J dropped 7 bases, with 8 bases sitting between them. The CDR3 consists of 12 residues. Germline V gene lookup returns CDR1 LNHNV and CDR2 YYDKDF (reference sequence).

This rearrangement joins TRBV19 to TRBJ2-7, with D hard to call. The germline V gene has CDR1 LNHDA and CDR2 SQIVND (reference sequence). V gave up 1 base and J gave up 2 bases, with 9 bases separating them. This CDR3 comprises 14 residues. This CDR3 reads CASSIGPITYEQYF. The CDR3 DNA reads TGTGCCAGTAGTATAGGACCGATAACCTACGAGCAGTACTTC.

This chain joins TRBV10-3 and TRBJ2-1, with TRBD2 matching 9 bases. J was trimmed by 9 bases and V by 4 bases; bases with no gene match: 16. The CDR3 has 17 amino acids. CDR1 is ENHRY and CDR2 is SYGVKD in the germline V gene. CDR3 DNA: TGTGCCATCAGTGCAAGGGGGCTAGCGGGAAAGGAGGGTGAGCAGTTCTTC. Protein product: CAISARGLAGKEGEQFF.

This chain joins TRBV5-1 and TRBJ2-2, with D perhaps TRBD2 (5 bases). CDR3 length equals 15 residues. Deletions cut 6 bases from V and 6 bases from J, with 18 bases between. Germline V CDR1 and CDR2: SGHRS, YFSETQ. CDR3 coding DNA: TGCGCCAGCACGTCTGAGACTACATTAGCCGGGGAGCTGTTTTTT. It specifies CASTSETTLAGELFF.

In this sample, this clone turned up a few times. This chain links TRBV7-2 with TRBJ1-2; 8 nucleotides line up with TRBD1. The J segment lost 3 bases and the V segment lost 8 bases, leaving 5 bases of the junction unmatched. This CDR3 comprises 13 residues. Germline values: CDR1 SGHTA, CDR2 FQGNSA. The CDR3: CASGQGTHYGYTF. The CDR3 DNA reads as TGTGCCAGCGGACAGGGAACCCACTATGGCTACACCTTC.

This clone was seen only a few times. The gene calls are TRBV9 and TRBJ2-1; D might be TRBD1 or TRBD2, each matching 5 bases. V lost 0 bases, J lost 7 bases, and 17 bases lay in between. The CDR3 totals 16 residues. The germline V gene has CDR1 SGDLS and CDR2 YYNGEE. DNA for the CDR3: TGTGCCAGCAGCGTAGGGGGGACCCCCCAGTGGAATGAGCAGTTCTTC. Its protein product is CASSVGGTPQWNEQFF. Together with reference TRBV9 and TRBJ2-1, the CDR3 gives the full variable domain: DSGVTQTPKHLITATGQRVTLRCSPRSGDLSVYWYQQSLDQGLQFLIQYYNGEERAKGNILERFSAQQFPDLHSELNLSSLELGDSALYFCASSVGGTPQWNEQFFGPGTRLTVL.

Only a few counts were recorded for this clone. Written as DNA, the CDR3 is TGTGCCAGCAGTCCCTCCAACTACGAGCAGTACTTC. Amino acids: CASSPSNYEQYF. The chain couples TRBV7-9 to TRBJ2-7, with D unclear. V lost 6 bases, J lost 3 bases, and 9 bases lay in between. The CDR3 has 12 amino acids. Germline assignment: CDR1 SEHNR and CDR2 FQNEAQ (reference sequence).